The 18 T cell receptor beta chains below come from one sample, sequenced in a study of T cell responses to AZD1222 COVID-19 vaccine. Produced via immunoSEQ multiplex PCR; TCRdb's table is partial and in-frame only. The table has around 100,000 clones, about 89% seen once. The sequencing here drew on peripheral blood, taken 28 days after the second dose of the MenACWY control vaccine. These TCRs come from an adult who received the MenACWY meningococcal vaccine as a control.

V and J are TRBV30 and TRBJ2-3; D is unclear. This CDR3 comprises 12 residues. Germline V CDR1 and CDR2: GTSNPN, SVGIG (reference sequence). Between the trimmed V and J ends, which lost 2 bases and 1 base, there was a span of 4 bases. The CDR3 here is CAWSPRTDTQYF. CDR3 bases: TGTGCCTGGAGTCCTCGCACAGATACGCAGTATTTT.

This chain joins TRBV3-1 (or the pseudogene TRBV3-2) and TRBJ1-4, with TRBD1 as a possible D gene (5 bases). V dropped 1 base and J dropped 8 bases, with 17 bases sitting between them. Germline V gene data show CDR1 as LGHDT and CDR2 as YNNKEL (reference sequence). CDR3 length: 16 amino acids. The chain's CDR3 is CASSQVGQGGYEKLFF. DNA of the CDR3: TGTGCCAGCAGCCAAGTGGGTCAGGGAGGATACGAAAAACTGTTTTTT.

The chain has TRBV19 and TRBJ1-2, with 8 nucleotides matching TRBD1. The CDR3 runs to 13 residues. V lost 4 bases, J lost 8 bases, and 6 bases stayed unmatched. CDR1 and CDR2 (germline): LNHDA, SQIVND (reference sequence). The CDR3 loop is CASSTGGFGGYTF. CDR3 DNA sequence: TGTGCCAGTAGTACAGGGGGCTTCGGGGGCTACACCTTC.

The CDR3 nucleotides read TGCGCCAGCAGCCAAGAGCTACGGCTGAACACTGAAGCTTTCTTT. It yields the protein CASSQELRLNTEAFF. This rearrangement joins TRBV4-3 to TRBJ1-1, with no clear D. CDR3 length equals 15 residues. CDR1 is LGHNA, CDR2 YSLEER, per germline. The germline V and J ends were trimmed by 0 bases and 0 bases, with 8 bases remaining between them.

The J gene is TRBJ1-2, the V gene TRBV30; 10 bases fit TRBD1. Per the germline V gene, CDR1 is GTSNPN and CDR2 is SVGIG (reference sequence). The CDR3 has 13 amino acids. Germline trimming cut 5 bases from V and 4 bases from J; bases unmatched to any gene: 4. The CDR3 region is CAWDRGRGYGYTF. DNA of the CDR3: TGTGCCTGGGACAGGGGGCGAGGCTATGGCTACACCTTC. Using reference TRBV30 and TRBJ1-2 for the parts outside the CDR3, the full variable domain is SQTIHQWPATLVQPVGSPLSLECTVEGTSNPNLYWYRQAAGRGLQLLFYSVGIGQISSEVPQNLSASRPQDRQFILSSKKLLLSDSGFYLCAWDRGRGYGYTFGSGTRLTVV.

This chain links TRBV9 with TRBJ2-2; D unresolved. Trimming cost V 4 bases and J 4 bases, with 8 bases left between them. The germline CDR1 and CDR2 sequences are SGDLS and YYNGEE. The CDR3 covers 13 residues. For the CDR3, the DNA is TGTGCCAGCAGCTCACTATCCACCGGGGAGCTGTTTTTT. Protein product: CASSSLSTGELFF.

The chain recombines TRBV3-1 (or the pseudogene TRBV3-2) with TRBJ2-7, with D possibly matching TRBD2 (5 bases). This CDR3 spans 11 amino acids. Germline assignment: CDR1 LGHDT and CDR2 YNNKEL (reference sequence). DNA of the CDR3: TGTGCTTCTAGCTCTTACTACGAGCAGTACTTC. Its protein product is CASSSYYEQYF.

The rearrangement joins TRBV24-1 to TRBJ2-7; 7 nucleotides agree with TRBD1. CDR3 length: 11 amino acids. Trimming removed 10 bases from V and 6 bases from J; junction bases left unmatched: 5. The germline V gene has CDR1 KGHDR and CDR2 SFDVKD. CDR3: CATGQAGEQYF. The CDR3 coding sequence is TGTGCCACTGGACAGGCGGGCGAGCAGTACTTC.

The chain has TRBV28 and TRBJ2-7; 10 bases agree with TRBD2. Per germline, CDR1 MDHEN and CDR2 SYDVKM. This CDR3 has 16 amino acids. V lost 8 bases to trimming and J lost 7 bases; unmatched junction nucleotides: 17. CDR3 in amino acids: CASSGSGGTYPGEQYF. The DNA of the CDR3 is TGTGCCAGCTCGGGTAGCGGGGGGACCTATCCTGGGGAGCAGTACTTC.

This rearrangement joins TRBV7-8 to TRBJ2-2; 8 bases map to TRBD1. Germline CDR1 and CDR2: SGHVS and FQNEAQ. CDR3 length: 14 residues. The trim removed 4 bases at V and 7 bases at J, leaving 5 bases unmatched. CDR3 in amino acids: CASSWIGQGGELFF. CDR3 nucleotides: TGTGCCAGCAGCTGGATCGGACAGGGCGGGGAGCTGTTTTTT. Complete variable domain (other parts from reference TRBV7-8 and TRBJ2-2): GAGVSQSPRYKVAKRGQDVALRCDPISGHVSLFWYQQALGQGPEFLTYFQNEAQLDKSGLPSDRFFAERPEGSVSTLKIQRTQQEDSAVYLCASSWIGQGGELFFGEGSRLTVL.

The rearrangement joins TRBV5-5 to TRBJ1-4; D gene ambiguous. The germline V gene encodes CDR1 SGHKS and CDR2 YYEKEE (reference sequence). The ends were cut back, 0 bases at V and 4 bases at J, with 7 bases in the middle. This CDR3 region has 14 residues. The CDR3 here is CASSLAPDNEKLFF. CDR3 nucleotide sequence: TGTGCCAGCAGCTTGGCCCCTGATAATGAAAAACTGTTTTTT.

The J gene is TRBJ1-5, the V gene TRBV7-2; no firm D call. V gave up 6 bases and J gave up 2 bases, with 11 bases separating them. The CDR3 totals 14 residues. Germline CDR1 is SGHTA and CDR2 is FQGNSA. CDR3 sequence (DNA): TGTGCCAGCAGTGCGTTGGGCGGCAATCAGCCCCAGCATTTT. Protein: CASSALGGNQPQHF.

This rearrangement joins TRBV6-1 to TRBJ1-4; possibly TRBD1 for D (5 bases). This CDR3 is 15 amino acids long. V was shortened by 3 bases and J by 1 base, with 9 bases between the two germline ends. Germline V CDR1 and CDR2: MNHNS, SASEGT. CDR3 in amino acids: CASSDRGGTNEKLFF. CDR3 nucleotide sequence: TGTGCCAGCAGTGACCGGGGGGGAACTAATGAAAAACTGTTTTTT.

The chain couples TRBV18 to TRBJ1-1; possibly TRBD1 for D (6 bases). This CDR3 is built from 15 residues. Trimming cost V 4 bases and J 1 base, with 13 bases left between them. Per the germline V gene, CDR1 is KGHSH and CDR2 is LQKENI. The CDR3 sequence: CASSLKQGTNTEAFF. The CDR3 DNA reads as TGTGCCAGCTCACTTAAACAGGGAACGAACACTGAAGCTTTCTTT.

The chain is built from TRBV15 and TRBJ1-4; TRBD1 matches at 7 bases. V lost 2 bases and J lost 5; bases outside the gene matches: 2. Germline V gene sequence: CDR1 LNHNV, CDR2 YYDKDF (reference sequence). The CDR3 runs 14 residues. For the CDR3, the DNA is TGTGCCACCAGCAGACAACAGGGGAATGAAAAACTGTTTTTT. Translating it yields CATSRQQGNEKLFF.

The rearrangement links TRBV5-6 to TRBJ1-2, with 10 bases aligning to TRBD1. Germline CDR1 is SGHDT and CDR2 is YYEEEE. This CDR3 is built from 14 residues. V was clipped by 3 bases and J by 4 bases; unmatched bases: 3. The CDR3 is CASSWDRGSYGYTF. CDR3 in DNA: TGTGCCAGCAGCTGGGACAGGGGCTCCTATGGCTACACCTTC. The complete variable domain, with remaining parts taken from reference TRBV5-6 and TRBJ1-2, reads DAGVTQSPTHLIKTRGQQVTLRCSPKSGHDTVSWYQQALGQGPQFIFQYYEEEERQRGNFPDRFSGHQFPNYSSELNVNALLLGDSALYLCASSWDRGSYGYTFGSGTRLTVV.

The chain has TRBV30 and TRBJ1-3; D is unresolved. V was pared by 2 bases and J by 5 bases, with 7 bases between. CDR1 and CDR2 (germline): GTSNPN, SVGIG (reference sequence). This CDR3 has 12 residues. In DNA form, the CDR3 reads TGTGCCTGGAGTCAGCCCCGAAACACCATATATTTT. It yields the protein CAWSQPRNTIYF.

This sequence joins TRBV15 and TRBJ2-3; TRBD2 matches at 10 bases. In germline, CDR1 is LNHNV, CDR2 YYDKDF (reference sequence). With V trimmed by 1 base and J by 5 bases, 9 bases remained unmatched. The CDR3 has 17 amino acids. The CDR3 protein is CATSRGSSAGGIDTQYF. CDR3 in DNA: TGTGCCACCAGCAGAGGCTCGTCAGCGGGGGGGATAGATACGCAGTATTTT.